This record concerns one TCR beta chain sequence. Its antigen remains unidentified. The cohort consisted of approximately 670 healthy bone marrow donors. At the time of sampling, all cohort members were nominally healthy, though unrecorded immune exposures were likely present. The donor tested CMV seronegative, placing the donor among the 350 to 400 seronegative members of the cohort. A peripheral blood sample was collected from each donor, and TCR beta sequencing was performed on peripheral blood mononuclear cells. The Qiagen DNeasy Blood Extraction Kit was used to extract genomic DNA from the blood cell samples. Preparation of the library involved the immunoSEQ multiplex PCR assay. A mixture of 60 forward primers for TCR Vbeta segments and 13 reverse primers for TCR Jbeta segments was used in the multiplex PCR. The CDR3 region of rearranged TCR beta genes was amplified from genomic DNA by a multiplex PCR assay. The Illumina HiSeq System was used to sequence the amplified TCR beta libraries as 87-base-pair reads. In the source study's methods: Across the 670 or so repertoires, a later analysis counted 80 million or so unique TCR beta chains, around 11 million of which were shared by at least two donors. Raw reads were error-corrected and collapsed into unique sequences with a nearest-neighbor algorithm that merged closely related sequences to remove PCR and sequencing errors. V, D and J gene segments were assigned by aligning CDR3 sequences to IMGT reference sequences. For a sequence to be retained, at least a six-nucleotide match to both a V gene segment and a J gene segment was required. A rearrangement counted as productive if the CDR3 had no stop codons and remained in frame with V and J, and every other rearrangement counted as non-productive. CDR3 was defined by IMGT convention, running from the second conserved V-encoded cysteine to the conserved J-encoded phenylalanine. The earlier analysis of some 600 of the donors excluded sequences that lacked an unambiguous match to a single V gene segment. An earlier analysis of just under 600 of the donors called V segments functional above 56.7% productive rearrangements and segregating when the between-donor standard deviation exceeded 5%. A statistical classification framework was developed to diagnose cytomegalovirus status using the catalog of TCR beta chain sequences. A later analysis assigned V and J genes by comparing TCR nucleotide sequences with IMGT/GENE-DB human TR gene sequences. A later analysis assigned CDR3 sequences and most-parsimonious VDJ recombination scenarios with the TCRdist pipeline. In a later analysis, every TCR beta chain was defined by the combination of its CDR3 amino acid sequence and its V-gene family, and reads without a unique V-gene family were dropped. To address suspected cross-contamination and a sequencing artifact, a later analysis removed approximately 590 highly shared, low-generation-probability nucleotide sequences. A later analysis calculated a clonal expansion index for each public chain from normalized within-repertoire ranks of inferred template counts. A later analysis computed generation probabilities with a VDJ recombination model fitted to out-of-frame rearrangements, and checked the results against IGoR. Hypergeometric tests were used in a later analysis to score TCR-TCR, TCR-HLA and TCR-CMV co-occurrence, with a repertoire-size bias correction applied to the TCR pairs. A later analysis estimated false discovery rates by permuting HLA or CMV assignments 20 times. In a later analysis, co-occurring TCRs were grouped with DBSCAN, and TCRdist sequence similarity was added when clustering was performed within HLA-allele-positive subsets. Repertoires with fewer than 30,000 or more than 120,000 public chains, plus five repertoires with anomalous nucleotide sharing, were excluded from co-occurrence clustering. What TCRdb holds here is the immuneACCESS table cut down to in-frame rearrangements. Part of the clones is not present; checked against another copy, under half of the missing clones reflect an unresolved V gene, and the others are unexplained. Clone size and the V and J calls come from that table; the DNA yielded D and trimming. The table for this sample lists 70,000 or so clones. 4% to 5.5% of the sample is held by the ten biggest clonotypes.

This specimen belongs to a study of cytomegalovirus exposure and HLA in healthy donors (dated by TCRdb to 2015 to 2018). Concerning the study at large: An earlier analysis of several hundred of the donors reported 276 Gb of sequence data and about 120 million unique TCR beta sequences obtained from around 180 million T cells. Along with the approximately 620-subject first cohort, a separate validation cohort of about 110 different subjects was used. Both class I and class II loci were covered by HLA typing, at four-digit resolution. Alongside the repertoire data, information on donor age, sex, ethnicity and CMV serostatus was compiled. In a later analysis, previously published TCR beta repertoires from roughly 710 donors were re-analyzed and high-resolution HLA genotyping was added so that TCR occurrence patterns could be studied. Roughly 5 DR-DQ haplotypes were handled as single units for association and clustering because linkage in the cohort was strong. The later analysis used no new phenotypic data to find candidate immune exposures, relying instead on TCR beta sequences and their occurrence across donors. Across under 500 genotyped donors of the cohort, an average of roughly 230,000 unique TCR beta nucleotide sequences per donor were sequenced, and 15% to 20% of those sequences were non-productive. The study was designed to test whether signatures of past pathogen exposure could be identified by cataloging public T cell receptors. The number of typed donors differed by locus: about 620-640 for A, B, C, DRB1 and DQB1; approximately 530 for DQA1; some 610 for DPA1; and 450 to 480 for DPB1. Among the roughly 430 genotyped donors, around 79% belonged to the genetic ancestry cluster associated with self-reported Caucasian donors. In a later genetic analysis, genome-wide SNP genotypes for about three fifths of the roughly 670 donors were used, and that subset was treated as a discovery cohort. Every discovery cohort repertoire had been produced on one sequencing platform. About 280 gigabases of sequencing data and around 80 million unique TCR sequences made up an early release that covered several hundred HLA-typed donors. To decide whether each TCR beta V gene segment behaved as functional or pseudogenic, an earlier analysis of some 600 of the donors relied on high-throughput TCR beta sequencing. The study used immunosequencing to profile the T cell repertoires of 666 subjects and linked those repertoires to cytomegalovirus serostatus. To predict cytomegalovirus infection status, the study combined high-throughput TCR immunosequencing, statistical association of individual TCRs with disease status, and machine learning. Overall results and qualifications from the work: In a later analysis, TCR association rates were found to vary across HLA loci, with the most associated TCRs seen for DRB1 alleles and the fewest for HLA-C alleles. CMV serostatus was the only immune exposure information available for the cohort. Linkage disequilibrium might explain the correlated functional status among segregating V segments, but an unknown experimental factor could not be ruled out. The sequencing pipeline was judged likely to have produced a cluster of highly shared sequence variants as a technical artifact. A later genetic analysis associated a missense DCLRE1C variant with V-gene and J-gene trimming of TCR beta chains, and an independent cohort replicated the association. In a later genetic analysis, fewer N-insertions in productive TCRs were reported among donors in an Asian-associated ancestry cluster than the roughly 700-donor mean. Because HLA typing was unavailable for some donors at each locus, only the typed subset was used in association tests. In a later analysis, HLA-associated TCR beta chains showed more clonal expansion and lower generation probabilities than non-associated chains that were equally common. A later analysis found that most CMV-associated TCR beta chains appeared HLA-restricted, with HLA associations seemingly driven largely by CMV exposure. The presence/absence analyses assumed that sequencing depth was roughly uniform across donors, and that assumption may not be true. A total of roughly 160 TCR beta chains were listed by the study as associated with cytomegalovirus. Most TCR sequences were seen in very few donors, while some public TCRs were found in many individuals. Assigning TCR associations to individual alleles was difficult when HLA alleles, especially DR and DQ, strongly co-occurred. Because counts were too low, about 18 rarely observed V segments, including chromosome 9 orphons, were left out of the earlier analysis of 587 of the donors. A later analysis associated around 16,000 TCR beta sequences with specific HLA alleles at a false discovery rate of 0.05. In a later analysis, several top co-occurrence clusters were reported to appear linked to parvovirus B19, influenza, CMV and Epstein-Barr virus. Only TCR beta chains were sequenced in this cohort, and the absence of alpha or paired-chain data limited detectable features. In vitro tests confirmed that a few of the cytomegalovirus-associated TCR beta chains recognize cytomegalovirus antigens. Because the 87-base-pair reads could not distinguish some IMGT-functional V segments, including TRBV6-2 and TRBV6-3, those segments were excluded. According to the authors, the approach could potentially be generalized to other disease states and immunological phenotypes. In an earlier analysis of several hundred of the donors, most TCR beta V segments were observed in productive rearrangements about 87% or about 30% of the time, broadly matching IMGT annotations. A further reported finding was that TCR beta sequences accurately predicted the HLA-A and HLA-B alleles for most subjects in the first cohort. Cytomegalovirus status was reported to be diagnosed by the classifier with high specificity and sensitivity in both the original and validation cohorts.

The CDR1 and CDR2 encoded by the germline V gene are SGHVS and FQNEAQ. The cysteine opens and the phenylalanine closes a CDR3 of 15 amino acids. Only the CDR3 part of the read is kept: 45 bases, read in frame from the first base. The V and J ends are trimmed by 0 bases and 5 bases, leaving 14 bases between them. This receptor was identified in a man aged 35 to 55 in good health and CMV-seronegative. The sequenced sample was PBMCs. Rearrangement joined TRBV7-8 to TRBJ2-7, with a weak D call of TRBD1 (5 bases match). The nucleotides are TGTGCCAGCAGCTTAGCCGACAGCTGGGCGGACGAGCAGTACTTC. Translation gives CASSLADSWADEQYF. Here the CDR3 is joined to the reference TRBV7-8 and TRBJ2-7 genes, and the full variable domain is: GAGVSQSPRYKVAKRGQDVALRCDPISGHVSLFWYQQALGQGPEFLTYFQNEAQLDKSGLPSDRFFAERPEGSVSTLKIQRTQQEDSAVYLCASSLADSWADEQYFGPGTRLTVT.